What follows are 10 T cell receptor beta chains derived from one specimen sequenced in a study of CD8 T cells in ankylosing spondylitis. Study observations and caveats: It appeared that ankylosing spondylitis blood was characterized by a TCR beta motif of several highly homologous variants.

TCRdb re-derived calls from the 5' RACE reads in MiXCR, one entry per CDR3 protein. The data show roughly 470,000 distinct CDR3 sequences, roughly 26% seen once. For these receptors, no antigen is known. The sample was blood, either unsorted or a sorted T cell fraction (not recorded which). Every receptor here comes from a male donor with ankylosing spondylitis.

There are a few counts of this clonotype. The V and J genes are TRBV20-1 and TRBJ2-3, with 10 nucleotides matching TRBD2. With 4 bases clipped from V and 0 bases from J, the junction kept 16 bases outside the gene matches. Germline values: CDR1 DFQATT, CDR2 SNEGSKA (reference sequence). The CDR3 covers 19 residues. CDR3 amino acids: CSATSFRTSGQSSTDTQYF. The CDR3 DNA is TGCAGTGCTACCTCGTTTAGGACTAGCGGACAATCTAGCACAGATACGCAGTATTTT.

This clonotype was counted between two and nine times. The rearrangement links TRBV20-1 to TRBJ1-1; TRBD1 matches 9 bases. V was clipped by 1 base and J by 5 bases; unmatched bases: 11. The CDR3 runs 16 residues. Germline CDR1 reads DFQATT; CDR2 reads SNEGSKA (reference sequence). The CDR3 coding sequence is TGCAGTGCTAGAGTTCGAACCGGACAGGGGAGGACTGAAGCTTTCTTT. As protein: CSARVRTGQGRTEAFF.

This chain uses TRBV5-1 with TRBJ2-7, with no clear D. The V gene lost 0 bases and the J gene lost 3 bases, with 10 bases spanning the gap. The length of the CDR3 is 14 residues. Looked up from germline, CDR1 is SGHRS and CDR2 is YFSETQ. This CDR3 is CASSLDKSIYEQYF. In nucleotides, the CDR3 is TGCGCCAGCAGCTTGGACAAGTCTATCTACGAGCAGTACTTC. The whole variable domain, remainder taken from reference TRBV5-1 and TRBJ2-7, is KAGVTQTPRYLIKTRGQQVTLSCSPISGHRSVSWYQQTPGQGLQFLFEYFSETQRNKGNFPGRFSGRQFSNSRSEMNVSTLELGDSALYLCASSLDKSIYEQYFGPGTRLTVT.

This chain joins TRBV25-1 and TRBJ2-5; D may be TRBD1 (5 bases). The CDR3 is 15 amino acids. Trimming left V 5 bases short and J 5 bases short, with 18 bases between. The germline gives CDR1 MGHDK, CDR2 SYGVNS. The DNA of the CDR3 is TGTGCCAGCAGTTTAAGGCAGGGCGATAGGGAGACCCAGTACTTC. Its translation: CASSLRQGDRETQYF.

This clonotype was found a few times. The rearrangement joins TRBV2 to TRBJ2-7, with a possible D match to TRBD2 (6 bases). The germline gives CDR1 SNHLY, CDR2 FYNNEI. This CDR3 spans 14 amino acids. The germline V and J ends were trimmed by 5 bases and 7 bases, with 18 bases remaining between them. CDR3 DNA sequence: TGTGCCAGCAGTCCGGACGGACTATTGGGAGAGCAGTACGTC. Residues: CASSPDGLLGEQYV.

V is TRBV20-1 and J is TRBJ1-5, with 11 bases lining up with TRBD1. Unmatched junction bases numbered 4, after V lost 0 bases and J lost 3 bases. The germline V gene has CDR1 DFQATT and CDR2 SNEGSKA (reference sequence). The CDR3 extends over 16 amino acids. The CDR3 here is CSARDGDRGTNQPQHF. As DNA, the CDR3 is TGCAGTGCTAGAGATGGGGACAGGGGGACCAATCAGCCCCAGCATTTT.

This clonotype was seen many times. This sequence joins TRBV2 and TRBJ2-4, with 8 positions matching TRBD2. Per germline, CDR1 SNHLY and CDR2 FYNNEI. J gave up 3 bases and V 8 bases, and 6 bases lay outside the gene matches. This CDR3 has 14 amino acids. CDR3 amino acids: CASSREAGKNIQYF. The CDR3, as DNA: TGTGCCAGCTCGCGGGAGGCAGGCAAAAACATTCAGTACTTC.

This clonotype was observed a few times. This chain joins TRBV5-1 and TRBJ2-1; D uncertain. The V and J ends lost 0 bases and 6 bases respectively, with 10 bases between them. Looked up from germline, CDR1 is SGHRS and CDR2 is YFSETQ. CDR3 length: 14 amino acids. CDR3 in amino acids: CASSLGVVSNEQFF. The CDR3 DNA reads TGCGCCAGCAGCTTGGGTGTAGTTAGCAATGAGCAGTTCTTC.

This clonotype was counted between two and nine times. This rearrangement joins TRBV2 to TRBJ1-5; D gene ambiguous. Trimming took off 2 bases at V and 1 base at J, with 6 bases between the two ends. The length of the CDR3 is 14 residues. Germline CDR1 and CDR2: SNHLY and FYNNEI. CDR3 coding DNA: TGTGCCAGCAGTGAATTTCGGAGCAATCAGCCCCAGCATTTT. It codes for CASSEFRSNQPQHF.

This clonotype was picked up a small number of times. The rearrangement links TRBV5-1 to TRBJ2-1; 8 nucleotides align to TRBD2. The J segment lost 7 bases and the V segment lost 2 bases, leaving 5 bases of the junction unmatched. Per germline, CDR1 SGHRS and CDR2 YFSETQ. There are 14 residues in the CDR3. The CDR3 loop is CASSFSGTRNEQFF. In DNA form, the CDR3 reads TGCGCCAGCAGCTTCTCCGGGACTAGAAATGAGCAGTTCTTC.